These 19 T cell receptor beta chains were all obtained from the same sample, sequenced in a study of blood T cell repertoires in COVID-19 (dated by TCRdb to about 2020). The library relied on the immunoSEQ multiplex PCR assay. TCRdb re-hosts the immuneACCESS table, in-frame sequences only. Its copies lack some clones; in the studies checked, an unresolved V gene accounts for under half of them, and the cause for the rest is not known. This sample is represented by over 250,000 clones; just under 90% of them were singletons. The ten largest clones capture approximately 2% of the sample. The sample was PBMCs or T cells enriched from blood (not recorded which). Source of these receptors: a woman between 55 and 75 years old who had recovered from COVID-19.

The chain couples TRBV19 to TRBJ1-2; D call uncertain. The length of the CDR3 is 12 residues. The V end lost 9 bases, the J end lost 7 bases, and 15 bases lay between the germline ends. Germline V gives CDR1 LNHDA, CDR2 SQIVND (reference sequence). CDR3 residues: CASRVNPSGYTF. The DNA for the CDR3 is TGTGCCAGCCGGGTCAACCCCAGTGGCTACACCTTC.

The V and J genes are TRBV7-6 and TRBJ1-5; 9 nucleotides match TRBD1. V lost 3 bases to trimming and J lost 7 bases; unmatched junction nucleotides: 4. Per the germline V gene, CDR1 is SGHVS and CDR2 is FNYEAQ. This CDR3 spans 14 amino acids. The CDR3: CASSFTGGQQPQHF. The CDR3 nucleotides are TGTGCCAGCAGCTTTACAGGGGGCCAACAGCCCCAGCATTTT.

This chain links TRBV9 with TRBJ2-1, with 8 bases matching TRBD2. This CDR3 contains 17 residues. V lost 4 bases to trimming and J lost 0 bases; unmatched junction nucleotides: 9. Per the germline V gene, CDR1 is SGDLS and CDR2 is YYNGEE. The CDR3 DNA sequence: TGTGCCAGCAGCTCCCCTCGGGGGGGAAGCTCCTACAATGAGCAGTTCTTC. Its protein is CASSSPRGGSSYNEQFF.

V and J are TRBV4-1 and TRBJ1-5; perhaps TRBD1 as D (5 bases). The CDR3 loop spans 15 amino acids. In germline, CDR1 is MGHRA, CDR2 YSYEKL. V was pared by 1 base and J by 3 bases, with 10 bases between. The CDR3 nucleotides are TGCGCCAGCAGCCAAGGTGCAGGGAACAATCAGCCCCAGCATTTT. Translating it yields CASSQGAGNNQPQHF.

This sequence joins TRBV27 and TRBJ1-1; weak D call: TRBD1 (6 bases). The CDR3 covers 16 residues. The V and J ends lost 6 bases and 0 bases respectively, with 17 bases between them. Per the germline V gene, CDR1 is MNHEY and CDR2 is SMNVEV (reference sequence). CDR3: CASRDVARGLNTEAFF. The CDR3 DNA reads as TGTGCCAGCAGGGACGTTGCCAGGGGATTGAACACTGAAGCTTTCTTT.

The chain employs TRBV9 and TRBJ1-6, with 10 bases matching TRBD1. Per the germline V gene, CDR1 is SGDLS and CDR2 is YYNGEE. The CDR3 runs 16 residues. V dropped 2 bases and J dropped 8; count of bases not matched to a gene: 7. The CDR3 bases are TGTGCCAGCAGCGTGGGGGACAGGGGCAGGTATTCACCCCTCCACTTT. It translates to CASSVGDRGRYSPLHF.

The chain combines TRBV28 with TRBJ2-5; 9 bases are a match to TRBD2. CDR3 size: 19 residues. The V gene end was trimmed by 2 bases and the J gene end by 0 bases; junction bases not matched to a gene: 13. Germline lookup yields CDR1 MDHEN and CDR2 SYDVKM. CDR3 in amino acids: CASSLPPLRERGDQETQYF. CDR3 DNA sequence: TGTGCCAGCAGTTTACCCCCCTTAAGAGAGCGGGGGGACCAAGAGACCCAGTACTTC.

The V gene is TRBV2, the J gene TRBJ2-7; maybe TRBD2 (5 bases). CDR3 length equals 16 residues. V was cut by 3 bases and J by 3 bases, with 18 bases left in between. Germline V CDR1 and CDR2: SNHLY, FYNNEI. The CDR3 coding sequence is TGTGCCAGCAGTGATCTGGTTTTTGAGGGAGTCTACGAGCAGTACTTC. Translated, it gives CASSDLVFEGVYEQYF.

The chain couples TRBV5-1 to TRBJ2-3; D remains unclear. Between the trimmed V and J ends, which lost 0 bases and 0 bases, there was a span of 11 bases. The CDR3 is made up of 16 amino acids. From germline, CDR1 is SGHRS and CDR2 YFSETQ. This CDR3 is CASSLGLRISTDTQYF. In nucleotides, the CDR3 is TGCGCCAGCAGCTTGGGTTTGCGGATAAGCACAGATACGCAGTATTTT.

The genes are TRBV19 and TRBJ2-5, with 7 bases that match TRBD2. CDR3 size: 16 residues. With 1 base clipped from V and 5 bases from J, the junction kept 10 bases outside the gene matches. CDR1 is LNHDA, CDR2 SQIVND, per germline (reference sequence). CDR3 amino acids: CASSIVLGRAWETQYF. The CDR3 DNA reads TGTGCCAGTAGTATAGTGCTTGGGAGGGCCTGGGAGACCCAGTACTTC.

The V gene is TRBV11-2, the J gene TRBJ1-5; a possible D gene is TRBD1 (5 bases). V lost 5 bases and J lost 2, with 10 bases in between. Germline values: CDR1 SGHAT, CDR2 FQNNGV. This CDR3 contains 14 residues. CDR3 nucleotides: TGTGCCAGCAGCCAAGGGGTGGGCAATCAGCCCCAGCATTTT. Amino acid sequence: CASSQGVGNQPQHF.

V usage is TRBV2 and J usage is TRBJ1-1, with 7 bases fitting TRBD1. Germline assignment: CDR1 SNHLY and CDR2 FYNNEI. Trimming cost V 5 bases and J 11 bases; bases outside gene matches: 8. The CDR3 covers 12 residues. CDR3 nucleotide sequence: TGTGCCAGCAGTTGGGACAGCCAAGGGGCTTTCTTT. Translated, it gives CASSWDSQGAFF.

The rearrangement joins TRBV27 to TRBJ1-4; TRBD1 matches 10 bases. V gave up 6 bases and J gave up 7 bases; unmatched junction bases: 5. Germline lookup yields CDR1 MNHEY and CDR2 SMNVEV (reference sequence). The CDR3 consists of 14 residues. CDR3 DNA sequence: TGTGCCAGCAGATCGACAGGGGGCTCTGAAAAACTGTTTTTT. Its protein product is CASRSTGGSEKLFF.

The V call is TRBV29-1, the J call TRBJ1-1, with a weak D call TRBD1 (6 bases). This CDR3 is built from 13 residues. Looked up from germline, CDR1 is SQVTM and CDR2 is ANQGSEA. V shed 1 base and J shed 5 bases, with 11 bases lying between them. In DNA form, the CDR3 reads TGCAGCGTTGAAGTACAGGGTATAACTGAAGCTTTCTTT. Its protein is CSVEVQGITEAFF.

The CDR3, as DNA: TGTGCCAGCAGCCATCGACAGGGGACCTCCTACGAGCAGTACTTC. It yields the protein CASSHRQGTSYEQYF. The J gene is TRBJ2-7, the V gene TRBV11-3; 8 bases align to TRBD1. V lost 5 bases to trimming and J lost 0 bases; unmatched junction nucleotides: 6. The V gene's germline CDR1 is SGHNT and CDR2 YENEEA. CDR3 size: 15 residues. Full variable domain (remainder filled in from reference TRBV11-3 and TRBJ2-7): EAGVVQSPRYKIIEKKQPVAFWCNPISGHNTLYWYLQNLGQGPELLIRYENEEAVDDSQLPKDRFSAERLKGVDSTLKIQPAELGDSAVYLCASSHRQGTSYEQYFGPGTRLTVT.

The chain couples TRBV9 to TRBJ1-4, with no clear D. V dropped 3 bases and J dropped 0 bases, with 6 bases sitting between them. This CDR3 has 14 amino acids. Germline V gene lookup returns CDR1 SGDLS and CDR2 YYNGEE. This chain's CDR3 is CASSASPTNEKLFF. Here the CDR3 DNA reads TGTGCCAGCAGCGCCTCTCCAACTAATGAAAAACTGTTTTTT. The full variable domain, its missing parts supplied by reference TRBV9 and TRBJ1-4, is DSGVTQTPKHLITATGQRVTLRCSPRSGDLSVYWYQQSLDQGLQFLIQYYNGEERAKGNILERFSAQQFPDLHSELNLSSLELGDSALYFCASSASPTNEKLFFGSGTQLSVL.

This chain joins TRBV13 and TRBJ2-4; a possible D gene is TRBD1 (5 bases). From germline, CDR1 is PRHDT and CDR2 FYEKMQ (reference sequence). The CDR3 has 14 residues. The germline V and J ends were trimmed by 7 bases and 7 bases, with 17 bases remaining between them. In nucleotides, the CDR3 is TGTGCCAGCACCCCCGGAGTAGGGGTTAACATTCAGTACTTC. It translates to CASTPGVGVNIQYF.

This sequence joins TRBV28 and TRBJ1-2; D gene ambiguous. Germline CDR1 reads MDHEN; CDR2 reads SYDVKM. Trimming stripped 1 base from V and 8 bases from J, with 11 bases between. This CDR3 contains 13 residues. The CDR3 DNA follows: TGTGCCAGCAGTTTATTAAGCCGGTCCGGCTACACCTTC. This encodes CASSLLSRSGYTF.

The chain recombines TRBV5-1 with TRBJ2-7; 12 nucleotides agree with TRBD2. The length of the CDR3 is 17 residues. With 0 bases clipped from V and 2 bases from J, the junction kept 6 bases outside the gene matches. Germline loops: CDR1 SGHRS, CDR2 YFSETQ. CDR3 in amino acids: CASSLGIRLAGAYEQYF. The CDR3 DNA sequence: TGCGCCAGCAGCTTGGGAATTCGACTAGCGGGGGCCTACGAGCAGTACTTC.